A selection of T cell receptor beta chains follows, all from one sample in a study of T cell responses to AZD1222 COVID-19 vaccine. The protocol was immunoSEQ multiplex PCR, while the TCRdb copy is restricted to in-frame clones and leaves out a portion. The sample has around 160,000 clones; around 90% are singletons. The sample was peripheral blood, taken 28 days after the second AZD1222 dose. Receptor source: an adult who received the AZD1222 COVID-19 vaccine. Both conserved end residues are part of each CDR3.

V gene: TRBV4-3
J gene: TRBJ1-4
CDR3 protein: CASSQEVGQGHEKLFF

V gene: TRBV19
J gene: TRBJ2-1
CDR3 protein: CASSKTGTGLYNEQFF

V gene: TRBV19
J gene: TRBJ1-2
CDR3 protein: CASSPAGSSYGYTF

V gene: TRBV4-3
J gene: TRBJ2-3
CDR3 protein: CASSQWAKRETQPMDTQYF

V gene: TRBV4-1
J gene: TRBJ1-2
CDR3 protein: CASSQDPISRAGINYGYTF

V gene: TRBV19
J gene: TRBJ1-1
CDR3 protein: CASSIGAVNTEAFF

V gene: TRBV12-3/TRBV12-4
J gene: TRBJ1-2
CDR3 protein: CASTRRGDYGYTF

V gene: TRBV7-9
J gene: TRBJ2-4
CDR3 protein: CASSLGEAAKNIQYF

V gene: TRBV10-3
J gene: TRBJ1-5
CDR3 protein: CAISESVGRDQPQHF

V gene: TRBV6-6
J gene: TRBJ2-3
CDR3 protein: CASSYSRQVPGDTQYF

V gene: TRBV9
J gene: TRBJ2-3
CDR3 protein: CASSPRTSGGDTQYF

V gene: TRBV27
J gene: TRBJ2-2
CDR3 protein: CASSLQGAPLTPNTGELFF

V gene: TRBV7-2
J gene: TRBJ2-5
CDR3 protein: CASSQTSGKETQYF

V gene: TRBV7-8
J gene: TRBJ2-7
CDR3 protein: CASSPRLAGDFEQYF

V gene: TRBV6-5
J gene: TRBJ1-2
CDR3 protein: CASSMEDRADYGYTF

V gene: TRBV18
J gene: TRBJ1-2
CDR3 protein: CASSPPGQSYGYTF

V gene: TRBV7-9
J gene: TRBJ2-7
CDR3 protein: CASSGEREFLNEQYF

V gene: TRBV5-4
J gene: TRBJ1-1
CDR3 protein: CASSPRERTLNTEAFF

V gene: TRBV11-3
J gene: TRBJ2-7
CDR3 protein: CASSATWASGAIPYEQYF

V gene: TRBV30
J gene: TRBJ1-2
CDR3 protein: CAWSVRPQGVDYGYTF

V gene: TRBV7-9
J gene: TRBJ1-1
CDR3 protein: CASRREGNTEAFF

V gene: TRBV7-6
J gene: TRBJ1-1
CDR3 protein: CASSSLGGDNTEAFF

V gene: TRBV18
J gene: TRBJ1-6
CDR3 protein: CASSPGRGNSPLHF

V gene: TRBV7-9
J gene: TRBJ2-1
CDR3 protein: CASSFPGGQPDNEQFF

V gene: TRBV2
J gene: TRBJ1-6
CDR3 protein: CASSTLTAYNSPLHF

V gene: TRBV7-2
J gene: TRBJ1-2
CDR3 protein: CASSLVLSRAYTF

V gene: TRBV23-1
J gene: TRBJ2-3
CDR3 protein: CASGGGSRSTDTQYF

V gene: TRBV6-5
J gene: TRBJ1-2
CDR3 protein: CASRAGRDYGYTF

V gene: TRBV9
J gene: TRBJ2-1
CDR3 protein: CASSVATGGGGNEQFF

V gene: TRBV20-1
J gene: TRBJ1-3
CDR3 protein: CSASSRMRFSGNTIYF

V gene: TRBV13
J gene: TRBJ1-6
CDR3 protein: CASRKAGTGDSPLHF

V gene: TRBV6-6
J gene: TRBJ2-2
CDR3 protein: CASSYGGELFF

V gene: TRBV30
J gene: TRBJ2-7
CDR3 protein: CAWSVSQGGYEQYF

V gene: TRBV18
J gene: TRBJ1-1
CDR3 protein: CASSPPTGEAFF

V gene: TRBV7-9
J gene: TRBJ2-2
CDR3 protein: CASRPGGAGELFF

V gene: TRBV5-6
J gene: TRBJ1-1
CDR3 protein: CASSLQGAQGRVAEAFF